These 8 T cell receptor beta chains came from one sample sequenced in a study of T cells in Graves' hyperthyroidism and ophthalmopathy. Template material for amplifying TCR beta CDR3 regions consisted of RNA transcripts. RT-PCR in the first round (using the HTBI primer set) targeted the TCR CDR3. TCRdb processed the multiplex PCR reads anew with MiXCR; each CDR3 protein has one entry. The sample lists approximately 600,000 distinct CDR3 sequences, roughly 16% occurring once. The sequencing sample was made of blood. The receptors come from a woman aged 25-40 years with Graves' hyperthyroidism.

This clonotype has at least ten counts. This rearrangement joins TRBV2 to TRBJ2-3; 11 bases line up with TRBD2. The CDR3 sequence is 14 residues long. CDR1 is SNHLY, CDR2 FYNNEI, per germline. Trimming cost V 7 bases and J 4 bases; bases outside gene matches: 4. CDR3 sequence (DNA): TGTGCCAGCAAGGGACTAGCGGATTCAGATACGCAGTATTTT. Protein sequence: CASKGLADSDTQYF.

This clonotype was recorded at least ten times. The genes are TRBV27 and TRBJ2-7, with TRBD2 as a possible D gene (6 bases). The germline V and J ends were trimmed by 5 bases and 7 bases, with 27 bases remaining between them. The V gene's germline CDR1 is MNHEY and CDR2 SMNVEV (reference sequence). The CDR3 length is 17 residues. The CDR3 region has the DNA TGTGCCAGCAGTCCCAATCTTAGAGTAGCGGTGTCGGGGGAGCAGTACTTC. Residues: CASSPNLRVAVSGEQYF.

Ten or more counts support this clonotype. The J gene is TRBJ2-1, the V gene TRBV28; 8 nucleotides align to TRBD2. The CDR3 is made up of 15 amino acids. V trimming: 7 bases; J trimming: 0 bases; junction bases outside the gene matches: 5. Germline CDR1 and CDR2: MDHEN and SYDVKM. CDR3 sequence reads: CASTPSGSSYNEQFF. The CDR3 nucleotides read TGTGCCAGCACCCCAAGCGGGAGCTCCTACAATGAGCAGTTCTTC.

The chain carries TRBV30 and TRBJ1-1; D remains unclear. Germline V gene sequence: CDR1 GTSNPN, CDR2 SVGIG (reference sequence). CDR3 length: 13 amino acids. The V end lost 5 bases, the J end lost 11 bases, and 21 bases lay between the germline ends. CDR3 loop: CAWDLTGSSGAFF. Written as DNA, the CDR3 is TGTGCCTGGGATCTTACCGGGAGTTCAGGCGCTTTCTTT. Full variable domain (remainder filled in from reference TRBV30 and TRBJ1-1): SQTIHQWPATLVQPVGSPLSLECTVEGTSNPNLYWYRQAAGRGLQLLFYSVGIGQISSEVPQNLSASRPQDRQFILSSKKLLLSDSGFYLCAWDLTGSSGAFFGQGTRLTVV.

At least ten counts were recorded for this clonotype. The rearrangement links TRBV3-1 to TRBJ2-7; D is unresolved. Germline CDR1 LGHDT, CDR2 YNNKEL (reference sequence). The V end lost 0 bases, the J end lost 5 bases, and 11 bases lay between the germline ends. CDR3 size: 14 residues. CDR3 region: CASSQEGRGHEQYF. The CDR3 DNA sequence: TGTGCCAGCAGCCAAGAAGGTCGTGGTCACGAGCAGTACTTC.

This clonotype was observed at least ten times. The chain is built from TRBV20-1 and TRBJ2-7; 8 nucleotides align to TRBD1. The V segment lost 1 base and the J segment 2 bases; nucleotides outside the gene matches: 4. This CDR3 spans 14 amino acids. In germline, CDR1 is DFQATT, CDR2 SNEGSKA (reference sequence). CDR3 DNA sequence: TGCAGTGCTAGAGTTGGACAGGGTCCCTACGAGCAGTACTTC. It codes for CSARVGQGPYEQYF.

This clonotype has more than one count but fewer than ten. The chain recombines TRBV10-3 with TRBJ2-7, with 8 bases aligning to TRBD1. Germline V CDR1 and CDR2: ENHRY, SYGVKD. J lost 0 bases, V lost 10 bases, and 11 bases had no gene match. The CDR3 runs 15 residues. In DNA form, the CDR3 reads TGTGCCACACGAGCCCCTGGACAGGGCTCCTACGAGCAGTACTTC. It translates to CATRAPGQGSYEQYF.

The chain links TRBV10-3 to TRBJ1-5; 10 nucleotides match TRBD1. The CDR3 has 14 residues. CDR1 is ENHRY and CDR2 is SYGVKD in the germline V gene. V was pared by 4 bases and J by 6 bases, with 3 bases of the junction left unmatched. The CDR3 reads CAISVTGGSQPQHF. The CDR3 DNA is TGTGCCATCAGTGTGACAGGGGGCAGTCAGCCCCAGCATTTT.